The 25 T cell receptor beta chains given below trace back to one sample, sequenced in a study of blood T cell repertoires in COVID-19. The method was immunoSEQ multiplex PCR; TCRdb's version includes in-frame clones alone and lacks a portion of them. This sample has approximately 190,000 clones; approximately 90% occur once, and the top ten carry 5.9%. The source material was peripheral blood. These receptors originate from an older man with acute or convalescent COVID-19.

This clone turned up a few times. The chain is built from TRBV18 and TRBJ2-2, with 11 positions matching TRBD1. The ends lost 3 bases at V and 4 bases at J; junction bases unmatched: 7. The CDR3 sequence is 17 residues long. Germline CDR1 reads KGHSH; CDR2 reads LQKENI. This CDR3 is CASSPGGQGESTGELFF. The CDR3, as DNA: TGTGCCAGCTCACCCGGGGGACAGGGGGAGAGCACCGGGGAGCTGTTTTTT. The complete variable domain, with remaining parts taken from reference TRBV18 and TRBJ2-2, reads NAGVMQNPRHLVRRRGQEARLRCSPMKGHSHVYWYRQLPEEGLKFMVYLQKENIIDESGMPKERFSAEFPKEGPSILRIQQVVRGDSAAYFCASSPGGQGESTGELFFGEGSRLTVL.

The genes are TRBV27 and TRBJ2-1; tentatively, D is TRBD2 (6 bases). Germline CDR1 is MNHEY and CDR2 is SMNVEV (reference sequence). The CDR3 is made up of 18 amino acids. Between the trimmed V and J ends, which lost 4 bases and 0 bases, there was a span of 19 bases. The CDR3 region has the DNA TGTGCCAGCAGTTATAAGCGGGCCATAAAAAGCTCCTACAATGAGCAGTTCTTC. Translating it yields CASSYKRAIKSSYNEQFF.

The rearrangement links TRBV18 to TRBJ2-2; TRBD1 is a possible D gene (6 bases). CDR1 is KGHSH, CDR2 LQKENI, per germline. The CDR3 is 16 residues long. The V gene lost 0 bases and the J gene lost 1 base, with 9 bases spanning the gap. CDR3 sequence reads: CASSPPQGRNTGELFF. CDR3 in DNA: TGTGCCAGCTCACCACCACAGGGTCGGAACACCGGGGAGCTGTTTTTT.

The CDR3 spells CASSHAGLGNEQFF. The CDR3, as DNA: TGTGCCAGCAGCCATGCAGGGTTGGGCAATGAGCAGTTCTTC. This chain joins TRBV25-1 and TRBJ2-1, with D perhaps matching TRBD1 (5 bases). The CDR3 sequence is 14 residues long. Germline-derived CDR1 and CDR2 are MGHDK and SYGVNS. The V end lost 6 bases, the J end lost 6 bases, and 15 bases lay between the germline ends.

V usage is TRBV27 and J usage is TRBJ2-3; 10 bases are a match to TRBD2. Germline CDR1 reads MNHEY; CDR2 reads SMNVEV (reference sequence). The CDR3 is 15 residues long. The ends lost 2 bases at V and 6 bases at J; junction bases unmatched: 5. CDR3 amino acids: CASSLGLAVQDTQYF. CDR3 nucleotide sequence: TGTGCCAGCAGTTTAGGACTAGCGGTCCAGGATACGCAGTATTTT.

V gene TRBV7-2 combines with J gene TRBJ2-3; D unresolved. Germline-derived CDR1 and CDR2 are SGHTA and FQGNSA. The V end was cut by 5 bases, the J end by 2 bases, with 8 bases between. This CDR3 contains 13 residues. The CDR3 sequence: CASSPSATDTQYF. CDR3 in DNA: TGTGCCAGCAGCCCGAGCGCCACAGATACGCAGTATTTT.

V gene TRBV6-1 combines with J gene TRBJ2-3; TRBD2 matches 11 bases. The CDR3 is made up of 16 amino acids. V lost 1 base to trimming and J lost 2 bases; unmatched junction nucleotides: 2. Germline CDR1 MNHNS, CDR2 SASEGT. This CDR3 is CASSEGLAGFTDTQYF. CDR3 in DNA: TGTGCCAGCAGTGAAGGACTAGCGGGGTTCACAGATACGCAGTATTTT.

CDR3 protein: CASSPPGRIDEQYF. The CDR3 DNA reads as TGTGCCAGCAGCCCCCCCGGGAGGATAGACGAGCAGTACTTC. The chain has TRBV5-4 and TRBJ2-7; TRBD2 aligns across 7 bases. Germline assignment: CDR1 SGHNT and CDR2 YYREEE (reference sequence). Germline trimming cut 4 bases from V and 5 bases from J; bases unmatched to any gene: 9. This CDR3 contains 14 residues.

The J gene is TRBJ2-7, the V gene TRBV11-3, with D maybe TRBD1 (6 bases). V shed 5 bases and J shed 4 bases, with 21 bases lying between them. Germline lookup yields CDR1 SGHNT and CDR2 YENEEA. The CDR3 totals 16 residues. The CDR3 is CASSQQYGQTLYEQYV. CDR3 in DNA: TGTGCCAGCAGCCAACAATACGGACAGACTCTATACGAGCAGTACGTC.

The rearrangement uses TRBV20-1 and TRBJ1-2; TRBD1 matches 11 bases. From germline, CDR1 is DFQATT and CDR2 SNEGSKA (reference sequence). CDR3 size: 13 residues. Unmatched junction bases numbered 4, after V lost 3 bases and J lost 7 bases. The CDR3 region is CSASVGTGGGYTF. DNA of the CDR3: TGCAGTGCTAGTGTTGGGACAGGGGGTGGCTACACCTTC.

This rearrangement joins TRBV9 to TRBJ2-1; weak D call: TRBD1 (6 bases). The CDR3 sequence is 15 residues long. Deletions cut 0 bases from V and 6 bases from J, with 13 bases between. Germline V CDR1 and CDR2: SGDLS, YYNGEE. The CDR3 region is CASSVAPQGPNEQFF. The CDR3 nucleotides are TGTGCCAGCAGCGTAGCGCCACAGGGTCCCAATGAGCAGTTCTTC.

The gene calls are TRBV7-6 and TRBJ2-7, with D perhaps matching TRBD2 (6 bases). The V end lost 0 bases, the J end lost 3 bases, and 12 bases lay between the germline ends. CDR1 is SGHVS and CDR2 is FNYEAQ in the germline V gene. CDR3 size: 15 residues. CDR3 sequence: CASSLAGSGDYEQYF. The CDR3 DNA reads TGTGCCAGCAGCTTAGCGGGATCGGGGGACTACGAGCAGTACTTC.

The CDR3 coding sequence is TGTGCCAGCAGCTTAGGGGACTTTTACACCGGGGAGCTGTTTTTT. This gives the protein CASSLGDFYTGELFF. The gene calls are TRBV7-2 and TRBJ2-2; D may be TRBD2 (6 bases). CDR1 and CDR2 (germline): SGHTA, FQGNSA. This CDR3 is built from 15 residues. V shed 1 base and J shed 3 bases, with 9 bases lying between them.

The CDR3 bases are TGTGCCAGCAGCTTAGGGCGGGTCGAAAAACTGTTTTTT. Its translation: CASSLGRVEKLFF. The chain joins TRBV7-9 to TRBJ1-4; D is unclear. The CDR3 extends over 13 amino acids. CDR1 is SEHNR and CDR2 is FQNEAQ in the germline V gene (reference sequence). The germline V and J ends were trimmed by 1 base and 8 bases, with 8 bases remaining between them.

This chain links TRBV24-1 with TRBJ1-5, with 11 nucleotides matching TRBD1. This CDR3 comprises 14 residues. Germline values: CDR1 KGHDR, CDR2 SFDVKD. Losses at the gene ends were 7 bases for V and 4 bases for J; bases not matched to a gene: 2. CDR3 protein: CATRGQGANQPQHF. The CDR3 DNA sequence: TGTGCCACCAGAGGACAGGGGGCGAATCAGCCCCAGCATTTT.

The rearrangement joins TRBV7-2 to TRBJ2-1; D may be TRBD2 (6 bases). V lost 5 bases and J lost 6, with 14 bases in between. The CDR3 loop spans 14 amino acids. The germline CDR1 and CDR2 sequences are SGHTA and FQGNSA. Here the CDR3 DNA reads TGTGCCAGCAGCGCTAGACTAGACTCCAATGAGCAGTTCTTC. Amino acids: CASSARLDSNEQFF.

J is TRBJ1-1 and V is TRBV18; 7 bases are shared with TRBD1. Losses at the gene ends were 4 bases for V and 4 bases for J; bases not matched to a gene: 3. Germline V gene data show CDR1 as KGHSH and CDR2 as LQKENI. The CDR3 loop spans 13 amino acids. The CDR3 loop is CASSHDRVTEAFF. Here the CDR3 DNA reads TGTGCCAGCTCACATGACAGGGTCACTGAAGCTTTCTTT.

The V call is TRBV4-2, the J call TRBJ1-2; D may be TRBD1 (6 bases). Germline CDR1 reads LGHNA; CDR2 reads YNFKEQ. V was cut by 6 bases and J by 7 bases, with 21 bases left in between. The CDR3 length is 15 residues. The CDR3 DNA sequence: TGTGCCAGCAGTTTCCCAGGGGAGGGGCAAGGTGGCTACACCTTC. Residues: CASSFPGEGQGGYTF.

This sequence joins TRBV5-1 and TRBJ2-7; 13 bases line up with TRBD2. Per germline, CDR1 SGHRS and CDR2 YFSETQ. The CDR3 is made up of 14 amino acids. V shed 0 bases, J shed 12 bases, and the junction held 6 bases outside the gene matches. CDR3 amino acids: CASSLGTSGSRLYF. The CDR3 DNA follows: TGCGCCAGCAGCTTGGGGACTAGCGGGAGTCGGTTGTACTTC.

The rearrangement links TRBV18 to TRBJ2-7; 7 bases align to TRBD2. Germline CDR1 reads KGHSH; CDR2 reads LQKENI. The CDR3 length is 14 residues. V lost 6 bases to trimming and J lost 2 bases; unmatched junction nucleotides: 7. Written as DNA, the CDR3 is TGTGCCAGCTCGCCAAGAGGACTAGCCTACGAGCAGTACTTC. Protein: CASSPRGLAYEQYF.

The chain is built from TRBV7-9 and TRBJ1-1; a possible D gene is TRBD1 (5 bases). Germline CDR1 and CDR2: SEHNR and FQNEAQ (reference sequence). The germline V and J ends were trimmed by 4 bases and 6 bases, with 15 bases remaining between them. There are 14 residues in the CDR3. In DNA form, the CDR3 reads TGTGCCAGCAGCTGGGTGGGGCTAAGTCCTGAAGCTTTCTTT. Amino acids: CASSWVGLSPEAFF.

The chain combines TRBV27 with TRBJ1-2; possibly TRBD1 for D (5 bases). Germline lookup yields CDR1 MNHEY and CDR2 SMNVEV (reference sequence). The V end lost 8 bases, the J end lost 4 bases, and 20 bases lay between the germline ends. The CDR3 runs 15 residues. The CDR3 nucleotides read TGTGCCAGCCCGAAGACCCAGGGTGGGGCCTATGGCTACACCTTC. Amino acid sequence: CASPKTQGGAYGYTF.

A single count supports this clone. The chain uses TRBV6-2 or TRBV6-3 and TRBJ2-7; TRBD1 agrees at 9 bases. Looked up from germline, CDR1 is MNHEY and CDR2 is SVGEGT. V gave up 2 bases and J gave up 12 bases; unmatched junction bases: 11. The CDR3 runs to 14 residues. The CDR3 region has the DNA TGTGCCAGCAGTTACGGCCGGGACAGGGACCCCCGGTACTTC. It translates to CASSYGRDRDPRYF.

The chain carries TRBV6-5 and TRBJ2-3, with D perhaps matching TRBD1 (6 bases). With 5 bases removed from V and 2 bases from J, the gap between germline ends came to 11 bases. Germline CDR1 and CDR2: MNHEY and SVGAGI. The CDR3 contains 14 residues. CDR3 DNA: TGTGCCAGCAGTAACGGACAGTTCACAGATACGCAGTATTTT. Translated, it gives CASSNGQFTDTQYF.

For this clone: The sample carries other DNA sequences with the same CDR3. This chain uses TRBV7-2 with TRBJ2-2; TRBD1 matches 8 bases. V was clipped by 5 bases and J by 4 bases; unmatched bases: 6. Germline V lookup: CDR1 SGHTA, CDR2 FQGNSA. There are 15 residues in the CDR3. The CDR3 here is CASSPQGAGTGELFF. The CDR3 DNA reads TGTGCCAGCAGCCCGCAGGGGGCGGGCACCGGGGAGCTGTTTTTT.